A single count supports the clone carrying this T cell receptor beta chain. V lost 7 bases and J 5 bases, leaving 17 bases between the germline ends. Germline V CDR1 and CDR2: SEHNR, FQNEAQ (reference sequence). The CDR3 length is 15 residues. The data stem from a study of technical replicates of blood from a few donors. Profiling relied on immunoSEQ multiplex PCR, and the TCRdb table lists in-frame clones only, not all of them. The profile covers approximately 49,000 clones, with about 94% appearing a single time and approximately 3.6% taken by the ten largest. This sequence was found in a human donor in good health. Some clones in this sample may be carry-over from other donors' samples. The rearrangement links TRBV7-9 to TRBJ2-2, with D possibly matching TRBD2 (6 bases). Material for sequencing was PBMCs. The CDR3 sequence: CASMPGELSTGELFF. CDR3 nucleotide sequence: TGTGCCAGCATGCCGGGGGAACTATCAACCGGGGAGCTGTTTTTT.